Listed here are 20 T cell receptor beta chains from one sample, sequenced in a study of T cells after yellow fever vaccination (dated by TCRdb to between 2019 and 2020). The library was produced with 5' RACE. Sequenced on an Illumina HiSeq 2500. The public reads were reanalyzed by TCRdb: fastp trimming at Q25, MiXCR alignment, in-frame beta chains only. Every entry covers one CDR3 protein and lists the most common genes and DNA from its rows. For this sample the table gives some 560,000 distinct CDR3 sequences, of which about a sixth were detected only once. 15% to 20% of the sample rests with the top ten. Read against the paper, the sample's treatment or condition label means: live attenuated yellow fever vaccine strain. The sequencing here drew on PBMCs, taken less than 6 days after the first yellow fever vaccination. The receptor source for this set is a man between 18 and 35 years old who received the YFV17D yellow fever vaccine.

The J gene is TRBJ2-3, the V gene TRBV3-1, with TRBD2 matching 9 bases. The CDR3 contains 16 residues. Germline V gives CDR1 LGHDT, CDR2 YNNKEL (reference sequence). With 3 bases clipped from V and 6 bases from J, the junction kept 10 bases outside the gene matches. CDR3 DNA sequence: TGTGCCAGCAGCCACGTTATTGGAACTAGCGGGGATACGCAGTATTTT. It codes for CASSHVIGTSGDTQYF.

This clonotype was seen a handful of times. This chain uses TRBV25-1 with TRBJ1-2; D is ambiguous. V lost 1 base and J lost 8, with 5 bases in between. The CDR3 sequence is 11 residues long. Germline CDR1 is MGHDK and CDR2 is SYGVNS. The CDR3 spells CASSEFWGYTF. The CDR3 nucleotides are TGTGCCAGCAGTGAATTCTGGGGCTACACCTTC.

This clonotype was seen many times. The rearrangement links TRBV7-6 to TRBJ2-7; 7 bases map to TRBD2. Germline V gene data show CDR1 as SGHVS and CDR2 as FNYEAQ. This CDR3 is built from 15 residues. Trimming took 1 base from V and 5 from J; bases not matched to a gene: 8. The CDR3 is CASSLGIRGSNEQYF. CDR3 nucleotide sequence: TGTGCCAGCAGCTTAGGAATCCGCGGGAGCAACGAGCAGTACTTC.

This clonotype was counted a few times. The rearrangement links TRBV20-1 to TRBJ2-7, with 7 bases matching TRBD1. The CDR3 runs to 15 residues. J was trimmed by 4 bases and V by 2 bases; bases with no gene match: 11. Per the germline V gene, CDR1 is DFQATT and CDR2 is SNEGSKA (reference sequence). The CDR3 is CSARLGQGEVYEQYF. As DNA, the CDR3 is TGCAGTGCTAGATTGGGGCAGGGGGAAGTGTACGAGCAGTACTTC.

The rearrangement links TRBV18 to TRBJ2-1, with TRBD2 matching over 15 bases. The CDR3 runs to 16 residues. CDR1 KGHSH and CDR2 LQKENI come from the germline V gene. Trimming cost V 0 bases and J 8 bases; bases outside gene matches: 2. CDR3 sequence (DNA): TGTGCCAGCTCACCACCGGGACTAGCGGGGGGAGATGAGCAGTTCTTC. Translated: CASSPPGLAGGDEQFF. The full variable domain, completed using reference TRBV18 and TRBJ2-1, is NAGVMQNPRHLVRRRGQEARLRCSPMKGHSHVYWYRQLPEEGLKFMVYLQKENIIDESGMPKERFSAEFPKEGPSILRIQQVVRGDSAAYFCASSPPGLAGGDEQFFGPGTRLTVL.

The chain's CDR3 is CASSQGETGLAFF. DNA for the CDR3: TGCGCCAGCAGCCAAGGAGAGACAGGGCTGGCTTTCTTT. This chain connects TRBV4-1 to TRBJ1-1; 7 nucleotides line up with TRBD1. V gave up 1 base and J gave up 11 bases; unmatched junction bases: 7. This CDR3 has 13 amino acids. The germline CDR1 and CDR2 sequences are MGHRA and YSYEKL.

The rearrangement joins TRBV30 to TRBJ2-7; 12 bases align to TRBD2. The CDR3 is 14 amino acids. The V segment lost 1 base and the J segment 2 bases; nucleotides outside the gene matches: 0. Germline values: CDR1 GTSNPN, CDR2 SVGIG (reference sequence). CDR3 amino acids: CAWSGLAGAYEQYF. The DNA for the CDR3 is TGTGCCTGGAGTGGACTAGCGGGGGCCTACGAGCAGTACTTC. The complete variable domain, with remaining parts taken from reference TRBV30 and TRBJ2-7, reads SQTIHQWPATLVQPVGSPLSLECTVEGTSNPNLYWYRQAAGRGLQLLFYSVGIGQISSEVPQNLSASRPQDRQFILSSKKLLLSDSGFYLCAWSGLAGAYEQYFGPGTRLTVT.

The V call is TRBV6-5, the J call TRBJ1-3; tentative D call: TRBD1 (5 bases). Trimming stripped 2 bases from V and 1 base from J, with 12 bases between. CDR3 length: 16 residues. CDR1 and CDR2 (germline): MNHEY, SVGAGI. CDR3 nucleotides: TGTGCCAGCAGTTACCGGGCAGGGTCGTCTGGAAACACCATATATTTT. Its translation is CASSYRAGSSGNTIYF.

The V call is TRBV7-9, the J call TRBJ2-3; D remains unclear. This CDR3 comprises 12 residues. Looked up from germline, CDR1 is SEHNR and CDR2 is FQNEAQ (reference sequence). Trimming shortened V by 7 bases and J by 6 bases, and 11 bases separated the two germline ends. As DNA, the CDR3 is TGTGCCAGCAACTACGGGCCCGATACGCAGTATTTT. Translating gives CASNYGPDTQYF.

This rearrangement joins TRBV6-1 to TRBJ2-3, with 10 nucleotides matching TRBD1. Germline V lookup: CDR1 MNHNS, CDR2 SASEGT. This CDR3 is 16 amino acids long. V shed 8 bases, J shed 7 bases, and the junction held 15 bases outside the gene matches. The CDR3 sequence: CASLTPGTGVGNTQYF. The CDR3 DNA follows: TGTGCCAGCTTGACGCCCGGGACAGGGGTGGGGAATACGCAGTATTTT.

This clonotype occurred a few times. The chain couples TRBV20-1 to TRBJ2-1, with 8 bases that match TRBD2. This CDR3 region has 15 residues. CDR1 DFQATT and CDR2 SNEGSKA come from the germline V gene (reference sequence). V lost 0 bases and J lost 5; bases outside the gene matches: 6. The CDR3 DNA reads TGCAGTGCTAGAGAAGCCGGGACTAGGGACAATGAGCAGTTCTTC. This encodes CSAREAGTRDNEQFF.

The table lists this clonotype with a few counts. V gene TRBV4-3 combines with J gene TRBJ2-1, with TRBD1 as a possible D gene (6 bases). Germline loops: CDR1 LGHNA, CDR2 YSLEER. The CDR3 length is 16 residues. Trimming took 1 base from V and 7 from J, leaving 17 bases between them. This chain's CDR3 is CASSQVMGAGVNEQFF. The DNA of the CDR3 is TGCGCCAGCAGCCAAGTCATGGGGGCCGGTGTTAATGAGCAGTTCTTC.

The CDR3 is CSARSWGLAEETQYF. CDR3 nucleotides: TGCAGTGCTAGATCTTGGGGACTAGCCGAAGAGACCCAGTACTTC. The chain employs TRBV20-1 and TRBJ2-5; 9 bases are shared with TRBD2. V shed 2 bases, J shed 3 bases, and the junction held 7 bases outside the gene matches. Germline V gene lookup returns CDR1 DFQATT and CDR2 SNEGSKA (reference sequence). This CDR3 is 15 amino acids long.

This clonotype came up a few times. V and J are TRBV9 and TRBJ2-1; TRBD2 matches at 14 bases. CDR3 length: 17 amino acids. With V trimmed by 4 bases and J by 4 bases, 7 bases remained unmatched. Germline CDR1 reads SGDLS; CDR2 reads YYNGEE. DNA for the CDR3: TGTGCCAGCAGCCCTGGACTAGCGGGGGGCAGGTACAATGAGCAGTTCTTC. Encoded protein: CASSPGLAGGRYNEQFF.

The V and J genes are TRBV2 and TRBJ2-2; TRBD2 might be the D (5 bases). The CDR3 sequence is 16 residues long. Trimming pared 7 bases from V and 4 bases from J, leaving 19 bases between. The germline V gene encodes CDR1 SNHLY and CDR2 FYNNEI. CDR3 DNA: TGTGCCAGCAAGTTATCTAGCCATCCCAGCACCGGGGAGCTGTTTTTT. Residues: CASKLSSHPSTGELFF. Using reference TRBV2 and TRBJ2-2 for the parts outside the CDR3, the full variable domain is EPEVTQTPSHQVTQMGQEVILRCVPISNHLYFYWYRQILGQKVEFLVSFYNNEISEKSEIFDDQFSVERPDGSNFTLKIRSTKLEDSAMYFCASKLSSHPSTGELFFGEGSRLTVL.

The chain combines TRBV3-1 with TRBJ2-3; 7 bases agree with TRBD2. Trimming cost V 4 bases and J 3 bases; bases outside gene matches: 13. The CDR3 runs 17 residues. Looked up from germline, CDR1 is LGHDT and CDR2 is YNNKEL (reference sequence). The CDR3 DNA sequence: TGTGCCAGCAGCCTAAGAAAAGCGGGGATATTTACAGATACGCAGTATTTT. Its protein product is CASSLRKAGIFTDTQYF.

The table lists this clonotype with a few counts. The J gene is TRBJ2-3, the V gene TRBV6-2 or TRBV6-3; tentative D call: TRBD2 (5 bases). The CDR3 spans 14 residues. The V end lost 6 bases, the J end lost 0 bases, and 10 bases lay between the germline ends. Germline V gene lookup returns CDR1 MNHEY and CDR2 SVGEGT. The CDR3 bases are TGTGCCAGCAGATCGGGAAGGAGCACAGATACGCAGTATTTT. This sequence encodes CASRSGRSTDTQYF.

This sequence joins TRBV29-1 and TRBJ1-1; TRBD1 matches 9 bases. After removal of 6 bases from V and 2 bases from J, the junction contained 4 bases not matched to a gene. The CDR3 covers 13 residues. Germline V gene sequence: CDR1 SQVTM, CDR2 ANQGSEA. CDR3 in amino acids: CSVGTGLNTEAFF. CDR3 DNA: TGCAGCGTGGGGACAGGGCTAAACACTGAAGCTTTCTTT. The complete variable domain, with remaining parts taken from reference TRBV29-1 and TRBJ1-1, reads SAVISQKPSRDICQRGTSLTIQCQVDSQVTMMFWYRQQPGQSLTLIATANQGSEATYESGFVIDKFPISRPNLTFSTLTVSNMSPEDSSIYLCSVGTGLNTEAFFGQGTRLTVV.

This clonotype occurred a few times. The CDR3 spells CASSLVDTSYGYTF. As DNA, the CDR3 is TGTGCCAGCAGCTTAGTGGACACGAGCTATGGCTACACCTTC. This chain connects TRBV7-2 to TRBJ1-2; D perhaps matches TRBD1 (5 bases). Germline CDR1 SGHTA, CDR2 FQGNSA. The CDR3 has 14 residues. V was clipped by 1 base and J by 4 bases, with 10 bases between them.

This clonotype has a count of ten or more. The rearrangement joins TRBV7-9 to TRBJ2-3, with 7 positions matching TRBD2. The CDR3 totals 14 residues. Germline V gene data show CDR1 as SEHNR and CDR2 as FQNEAQ (reference sequence). V shed 7 bases, J shed 4 bases, and the junction held 8 bases outside the gene matches. CDR3 sequence (DNA): TGTGCCAGCACTCGGCGGGGGTACCCAGATACGCAGTATTTT. It encodes CASTRRGYPDTQYF.